What follows describes a single T cell receptor (beta chain). As yet, its antigen is unknown. Sequencing of TCR beta was undertaken in CD8+ and CD4+ T cells derived from blood. Negative isolation was used for CD8+ and CD4+ T cells and FACS enrichment for TEMRA cells. The record originates from a study of CD8 T cells in Susac syndrome. The CDR3 sequence is 14 residues long. Germline V gene data show CDR1 as SGHRS and CDR2 as YFSETQ. The ends were cut back, 1 base at V and 0 bases at J, with 8 bases in the middle. Study-level results: The study conceded that relatively few individuals underwent its TCR sequencing and HLA analysis.

Reverse transcription of roughly 0.45 to 1 ug RNA was carried out with random hexamers. The amplification used immunoSEQ multiplex PCR on TCR beta CDR3; it spanned 54 Vbeta and 13 Jbeta. Each CDR3 protein is one row after TCRdb ran MiXCR on the immunoSEQ multiplex PCR reads. Counted here are about 140,000 distinct CDR3 sequences, around 96% occurring once; the ten biggest clones make up 0.095% to 0.14%. V and J are TRBV5-1 and TRBJ2-7, with D unclear. Sequencing was done on a sample of CD4+ T cells from PBMCs. The receptor comes from a human donor with multiple sclerosis. The CDR3 nucleotides read TGCGCCAGCAGCTTGTCCCCGCCCTCCTACGAGCAGTACTTC. Translating gives CASSLSPPSYEQYF.